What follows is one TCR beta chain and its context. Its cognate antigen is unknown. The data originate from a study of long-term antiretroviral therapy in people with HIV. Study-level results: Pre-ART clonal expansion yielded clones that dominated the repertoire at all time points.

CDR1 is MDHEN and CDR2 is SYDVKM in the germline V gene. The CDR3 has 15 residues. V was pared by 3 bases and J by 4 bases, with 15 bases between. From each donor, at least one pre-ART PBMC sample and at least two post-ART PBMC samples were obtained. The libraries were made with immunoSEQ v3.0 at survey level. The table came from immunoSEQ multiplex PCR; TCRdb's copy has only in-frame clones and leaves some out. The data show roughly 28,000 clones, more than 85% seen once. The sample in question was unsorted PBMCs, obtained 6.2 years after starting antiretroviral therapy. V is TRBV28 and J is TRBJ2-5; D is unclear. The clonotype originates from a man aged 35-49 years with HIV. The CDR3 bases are TGTGCCAGCAGTTTGGGCCGGAACCTCAGAGAGACCCAGTACTTC. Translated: CASSLGRNLRETQYF. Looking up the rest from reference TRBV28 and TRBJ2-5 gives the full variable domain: DVKVTQSSRYLVKRTGEKVFLECVQDMDHENMFWYRQDPGLGLRLIYFSYDVKMKEKGDIPEGYSVSREKKERFSLILESASTNQTSMYLCASSLGRNLRETQYFGPGTRLLVL.